Sequencing of this T cell receptor (beta chain) was carried out in a study of cytomegalovirus exposure and HLA in healthy donors. Overall study findings and caveats: Previously analyzed data showed that most TCR beta V segments were productive at a frequency of about 87% or about 30%.

As regards this clone: No antigen is known for it.

In the PCR, 60 Vbeta and 13 Jbeta primers were used. Clones were sequenced by immunoSEQ multiplex PCR, and TCRdb holds only the in-frame ones, with some missing. The table lists around 150,000 clones, 75% to 85% of them singletons. Nominal health characterized the donors when sampled, though unrecorded immune exposures were likely. The CDR3 is 13 amino acids. The chain employs TRBV21-1 and TRBJ1-1; the tabulated D call, TRBD1, remains unverified against the DNA. TRBV21-1 is marked as a pseudogene. This TCR came from a man aged 45-65 years in good health and CMV-seronegative. The sequencing input was PBMCs. The CDR3 DNA reads TGTGCCAGCAGCAAAGATACTGGGCTCTGGGCTTTCTTT. This gives the protein CASSKDTGLWAFF.